The rows below give T cell receptor beta chains drawn from one sample of a study of shared T cell receptors in the human thymus. Assay used: immunoSEQ multiplex PCR; TCRdb lists only in-frame clones, some missing. The sample shows 500,000 to 850,000 clones, 80% to 90% of them seen only once. This sample was also put to use in a study of human thymus T cells.

The material sequenced was thymocytes. The receptors derive from a boy younger than two with a congenital heart defect. The conserved cysteine and the conserved F or W are not part of the CDR3 here. The D gene is left open where the match is weak.

j_gene	d_gene	v_gene	CDR3aa
TRBJ2-1	NA	TRBV18	ASSPPYRPLGSYNEQF
TRBJ2-3	TRBD1	TRBV19	ASSLDRDVTQY
TRBJ1-1	TRBD1	TRBV13	ASSCGQGGMNTEAF
TRBJ2-7	NA	TRBV6-6	ASSRRYEQY
TRBJ2-7	TRBD2	TRBV2	ASSPLAGYSYEQY
TRBJ2-7	NA	TRBV5-6	ASSPPDRFSYEQY
TRBJ1-1	NA	TRBV5-1	ASSCQGKNTEAF
TRBJ1-5	TRBD1	TRBV2	ASSPGQGNQPQH
TRBJ1-5	TRBD1	TRBV19	AAGQGQGAFQPQH
TRBJ1-2	NA	TRBV7-2	ASSISIVGWGRNYGYT
TRBJ2-7	TRBD1	TRBV6-5	ASRSSGTGSEQY
TRBJ2-5	NA	TRBV7-2	ASSFRTQETQY
TRBJ1-5	TRBD1	TRBV6-7	ASSYTLWTGRDQPQH
TRBJ1-6	NA	TRBV18	ASSPPREVSANSPLH
TRBJ2-7	TRBD1	TRBV4-1	ASSQGVQGAGEQY
TRBJ1-2	TRBD1	TRBV11-2	ASSSSDRVAYGYT
TRBJ2-3	TRBD1	TRBV9	ASSVFGTGRDTQY
TRBJ2-7	TRBD1	TRBV7-2	ASRKWDRADDYEQY
TRBJ2-1	TRBD1	TRBV9	ASNRGQVDNEQF
TRBJ2-7	NA	TRBV30	AWSSPKRFYEQY
TRBJ1-3	TRBD1	TRBV13	ASSPRRATGSGNTIY
TRBJ1-2	NA	TRBV28	ASSLGWITGPLFYGYT
TRBJ1-1	NA	TRBV29-1	SVDGRSGNTEAF
TRBJ2-7	NA	TRBV5-4	ASRPGPGTSYEQY
TRBJ2-1	NA	TRBV7-6	ASSLRSSGSCEQF
TRBJ1-2	TRBD1	TRBV19	ASSIPNRDRSGYT
TRBJ1-2	TRBD1	TRBV19	ASSKLTGEWVYGYT
TRBJ2-7	TRBD1	TRBV14	ASSRDRDRDVRIHEQY
TRBJ1-1	NA	TRBV6-5	ASSPPGTEAF
TRBJ1-1	TRBD1	TRBV4-3	ASSQDRGQDTEAF
TRBJ2-2	NA	TRBV29-1	SVVGATGELF
TRBJ1-4	NA	TRBV30	AWSGEGHRNEKLF
TRBJ2-3	TRBD2	TRBV27	ASSTSAYLTDTQY
TRBJ1-4	TRBD1	TRBV5-6	ASSQGQLNEKLF
TRBJ2-5	NA	TRBV14	ASRRGQETQY
TRBJ1-2	TRBD1	TRBV6-5	ASSDRGPSYGYT
TRBJ2-3	TRBD2	TRBV7-6	ASSLASGGATDTQY
TRBJ2-2	NA	TRBV12-5	ASGLTTGSTGELF
TRBJ2-5	NA	TRBV19	ASGAGFQETQY
TRBJ1-1	NA	TRBV19	ASSIQGGEAF
TRBJ2-5	TRBD2	TRBV2	ASSRLAGGQETQY
TRBJ1-5	TRBD1	TRBV28	ASSFPLQDRVAFGNQPQH
TRBJ2-1	TRBD2	TRBV30	AWDDERGNEQF
TRBJ2-3	TRBD1	TRBV6-5	ASSPRTGNTDTQY
TRBJ1-2	NA	TRBV6-5	ASSKGTTYGYT
TRBJ2-3	TRBD2	TRBV7-2	ASSRWDYSDTQY
TRBJ2-2	NA	TRBV5-8	ASSSRDKDTGLDTGELF
TRBJ1-3	TRBD1	TRBV6-1	ASRGQGDGNTIY
TRBJ2-7	TRBD2	TRBV10-1	ASSEFAGEAYEQY
TRBJ1-1	NA	TRBV30	AWNKSPVNTEAF
TRBJ1-1	TRBD1	TRBV6-1	ASRKTGVNTEAF
TRBJ1-2	TRBD1	TRBV19	ASSGQGRDYGYT
TRBJ1-5	NA	TRBV6-5	ASSAGDAGNQPQH